This T cell receptor beta chain was recorded in a study of T cells in Graves' hyperthyroidism and ophthalmopathy. There were TCR beta CDR3 regions amplified from RNA transcripts. In the first-round RT-PCR of the TCR CDR3, the HTBI primer set was used. TCRdb re-derived calls from the multiplex PCR reads in MiXCR, one entry per CDR3 protein. The table shows about 840,000 distinct CDR3 sequences, with about 38% occurring only once. The sample holds many counts of this clonotype. Sequencing was carried out using blood. This receptor was obtained from a man between 18 and 35 years old with Graves' hyperthyroidism.

Here the CDR3 DNA reads TGTGCCAGCAGCCCTACAGGGTCCTATGGCTACACCTTC. As protein: CASSPTGSYGYTF. This chain joins TRBV9 and TRBJ1-2, with D possibly being TRBD1 (6 bases). The CDR3 contains 13 residues. V lost 4 bases and J 4 bases, leaving 11 bases between the germline ends. Germline assignment: CDR1 SGDLS and CDR2 YYNGEE.